This TCR beta chain was observed in a study of CD8 T cells in ankylosing spondylitis. This clonotype appeared a few times. Its target is unknown. Quantitative molecular-barcoded 5'-RACE generated the TCR beta libraries. Each CDR3 protein is one row after TCRdb ran MiXCR on the 5' RACE reads. In the table there are 700,000 or so distinct CDR3 sequences, around 20% of which are singletons. Study-wide results and caveats: Clones tied to disease were said to be significantly enriched in matched ankylosing spondylitis synovial fluid. Clones linked with disease were CD8+ and fairly uncommon in the peripheral blood. A motif of eight highly homologous TCR beta variants was seen as apparently characteristic of ankylosing spondylitis blood.

Germline CDR1 SGHRS, CDR2 YFSETQ. V was shortened by 4 bases and J by 5 bases, with 19 bases between the two germline ends. The CDR3 loop spans 16 amino acids. Sample: blood, either unsorted or a sorted T cell fraction (not recorded which). V gene TRBV5-1 combines with J gene TRBJ1-5; D is possibly TRBD1 (6 bases). The sequence derives from a male donor with ankylosing spondylitis. CDR3 in amino acids: CASSPEGGSGYQPQHF. As DNA, the CDR3 is TGCGCCAGCAGCCCGGAGGGGGGGTCTGGCTATCAGCCCCAGCATTTT.